These T cell receptor beta chains were read from a single sample in a study of early T cells in non-severe SARS-CoV-2 infection. MiXCR, applied by TCRdb to the 5' RACE reads, yields one record per CDR3 protein. The top ten clones hold more than 0.7% of a sample with about 29,000 distinct CDR3 sequences, about 5% of them seen once. The sequenced sample was whole blood. The receptors originated from an adult who was a healthcare worker with PCR-confirmed SARS-CoV-2 infection or an uninfected control (not recorded which). Both conserved end residues are part of each CDR3. A D gene is named only where the DNA matches it firmly. Only part of the rows carry a size: once, few, many, or a class if the clone is expanded.

TRBD1,TRBV7-2,16,TRBJ1-1,NA,CASSLGGKGARTEAFF,TGTGCCAGCAGCTTAGGTGGGAAGGGGGCTCGGACTGAAGCTTTCTTT
NA,TRBV5-1,14,TRBJ2-7,NA,CASSSTGQYGEQYF,TGCGCCAGCAGCTCAACGGGACAATACGGCGAGCAGTACTTC
NA,TRBV18,13,TRBJ1-1,medium-sized,CASSPRETTTAFF,TGTGCCAGCTCACCGAGGGAAACAACCACAGCTTTCTTT
NA,TRBV5-1,13,TRBJ2-7,many,CASRNADSDEQYF,TGCGCCAGCAGAAACGCCGACAGCGACGAGCAGTACTTC
NA,TRBV28,13,TRBJ1-3,NA,CASKDTYGNTIYF,TGTGCCAGCAAGGACACGTACGGAAACACCATATATTTT
NA,TRBV28,17,TRBJ2-5,NA,CASSPPGLRGDIETQYF,TGTGCCAGCAGTCCACCGGGGTTGAGGGGGGATATTGAGACCCAGTACTTC
TRBD1,TRBV5-1,16,TRBJ2-5,NA,CASSFGQGRDQETQYF,TGCGCCAGCAGCTTTGGACAGGGACGAGACCAAGAGACCCAGTACTTC
NA,TRBV11-2,16,TRBJ2-1,many,CASSDAGPSSCNEQFF,TGTGCCAGCAGCGACGCTGGGCCGAGCTCCTGCAATGAGCAGTTCTTC
TRBD2,TRBV20-1,16,TRBJ2-3,many,CSARAPALAGTDTQYF,TGCAGTGCTAGAGCTCCTGCACTAGCGGGAACAGATACGCAGTATTTT
NA,TRBV21-1,12,TRBJ2-5,many,CASSSPPETQYF,TGTGCCAGCAGCAGCCCACCGGAGACCCAGTACTTC
NA,TRBV4-3,14,TRBJ2-5,many,CASSRDSFKETQYF,TGCGCCAGCAGCCGAGACAGTTTTAAAGAGACCCAGTACTTC